The T cell receptor (beta chain) under discussion was sequenced for a study of blood T cells in healthy people across ages (dated by TCRdb to 2013 to 2016). About the investigation overall: In model experiments, template switching captured about one uniquely barcoded TCR beta cDNA molecule for every two T cells. Two additional independent replicas of 1 million unique cDNA reads from the same blood draw were analyzed for two donors (one aged 18 to 29 and one aged 80 or older). To avoid experimental bias, donors of different ages were randomly spread across the sequencing lanes. The study measured age-related changes in TCR beta repertoire diversity using deep sequencing normalized with unique cDNA molecular identifiers. Four age groups were formed from the donors: young (average roughly 15 years), middle-aged (approximately 41), aged (about 62) and long-lived (about 80).

The research as a whole found: As age increased, observed TCR beta diversity per million T cells dropped in a roughly linear way, and a significant reduction was already evident by age around 41. Conclusive comparison of naive and antigen-experienced compartments was prevented by the profiling of bulk unsorted PBMCs. Compared with the aged group, more naive CD4+ T cells, fewer expanded clones and increased TCR diversity were shown by the long-lived group, suggesting age selection. Because the CMV infection status of the donors was unknown, age-related changes in expanded clonotypes may potentially have been confounded. Estimates of total diversity based on one million sequenced T cells were considered lower bounds and underestimates. Observed TCR beta diversity correlated strongly with the percentage of naive T cells measured by flow cytometry.

Receptor libraries were prepared by 5' RACE. Instrument used: Illumina HiSeq 2500. A second PCR of roughly 7 to 12 cycles was performed with a sample-barcoded 5' primer and a J-beta primer mix. Each TCR beta cDNA molecule received a unique molecular identifier from a template-switch 5' adaptor carrying 12 random nucleotides. Each sample yielded at least 2.5 million CDR3-containing paired-end reads. All of the RNA was converted into first-strand cDNA using the Mint cDNA synthesis kit, with a TRBC-specific oligonucleotide serving as the primer. Following uracil-DNA glycosylase treatment, all cDNA underwent a first 18-cycle PCR with the universal primers M1SS and BC2_uni_R. Per the source publication's procedure: For normalization, 1 million high-quality reads, each with a distinct molecular identifier, were randomly selected from each sample. Instead of being binned into consensus sequences, reads with shared molecular identifiers were discarded. CDR3 identification, clonotype clustering and error correction used MiTCR with a Q25 quality threshold and the strictest error-elimination algorithm. A nonparametric unseen species model with Euler transformation was used to estimate lower-bound total TCR beta diversity. Using fastp at Q25 and MiXCR, TCRdb reprocessed the public reads and kept productive beta chains. Rows with a matching CDR3 protein are joined into one entry that keeps the most common DNA and genes. The V and J calls here are based on TCRdb, not the publication. The sample table records some 700,000 distinct CDR3 sequences; more than 40% of these occur just once. Jointly, the top ten make up 20% to 25% of the sample.

Systemically healthy Caucasian individuals from Russia, around 39 in total and aged about 6 to 90 years, were included as donors. Each donor gave 8 to 10 milliliters of peripheral blood, drawn into EDTA-treated Vacutainer tubes. Ficoll-Paque density-gradient centrifugation was used to isolate PBMCs, with at least 6.5 million per sample. Trizol reagent was used to extract total RNA from the PBMCs, yielding at least 5 micrograms per sample. For every donor, flow cytometry on a PBMC aliquot measured the percentage of naive CD45RAhigh/CD27high T cells. Spanning cysteine to phenylalanine, the CDR3 consists of 20 amino acids. The kept DNA is CDR3 alone, 60 bases in frame from the first base. Trimming accounts for 6 bases at V and 0 bases at J, while the number of junction bases matched to no gene is 15. Taken from the germline V gene, the CDR1 and CDR2 loops are MNHNS and SASEGT. For this clonotype: Its antigen target is currently unknown. No much larger clone is present one base from it, and per-base qualities are unavailable.

The sample comprised blood. The sequence links TRBV6-1 to TRBJ2-3, with TRBD2 matching 13 junction bases. The TCR sequence derives from a woman aged 55-70 years in good health. The sequenced DNA is TGTGCCAGCAGACTCCGGACTAGCGGGAGCAGGTACCCAAGCACAGATACGCAGTATTTT. The encoded protein is CASRLRTSGSRYPSTDTQYF.